This T cell receptor beta chain comes out of a study of CD8 T cells in Susac syndrome. RNA, at roughly 0.45 to 1 ug, was reverse transcribed with random hexamers. The amplification used immunoSEQ multiplex PCR on TCR beta CDR3; it spanned 54 Vbeta and 13 Jbeta. Via MiXCR, TCRdb re-called the immunoSEQ multiplex PCR reads, giving one row per CDR3 protein. Of over 150,000 distinct CDR3 sequences in the sample, about 93% were seen once. Per the germline V gene, CDR1 is LNHNV and CDR2 is YYDKDF (reference sequence). The trim removed 0 bases at V and 6 bases at J, leaving 15 bases unmatched. The CDR3 sequence is 18 residues long.

The sequenced material came from CD4+ T cells from PBMCs. The TCR originated in a human donor with multiple sclerosis. V and J are TRBV15 and TRBJ2-3; 7 bases map to TRBD2. In DNA form, the CDR3 reads TGTGCCACCAGCAGAGATAGCTTTCGCGGGGGACCCAGGGATACGCAGTATTTT. The encoded protein is CATSRDSFRGGPRDTQYF.